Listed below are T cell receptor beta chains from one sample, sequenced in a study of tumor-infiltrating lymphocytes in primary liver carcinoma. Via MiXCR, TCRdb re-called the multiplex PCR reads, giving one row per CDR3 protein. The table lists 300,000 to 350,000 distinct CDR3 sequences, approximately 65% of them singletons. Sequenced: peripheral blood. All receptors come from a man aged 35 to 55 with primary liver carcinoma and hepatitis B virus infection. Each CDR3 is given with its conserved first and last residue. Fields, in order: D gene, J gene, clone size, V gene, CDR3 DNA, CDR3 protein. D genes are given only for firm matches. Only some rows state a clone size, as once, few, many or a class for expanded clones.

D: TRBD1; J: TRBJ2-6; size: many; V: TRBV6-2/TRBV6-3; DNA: TGTGCCAGCAGTCGGACAGGTAGCTCTGGGGCCAACGTCCTGACTTTC; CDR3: CASSRTGSSGANVLTF
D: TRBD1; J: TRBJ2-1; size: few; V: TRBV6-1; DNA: TGTGCCAGCAGTGAGCGACAGGGGGCGCAGGGGAATGAGCAGTTCTTC; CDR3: CASSERQGAQGNEQFF
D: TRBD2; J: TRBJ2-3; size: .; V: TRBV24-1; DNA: TGTGCCACCAGTGAACGACTAGCGGGGGCACAGTATTTT; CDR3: CATSERLAGAQYF
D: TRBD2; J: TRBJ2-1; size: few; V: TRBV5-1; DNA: TGCGCCAGCAGCTTGGGGCTAGCGGGCCTCAATGAGCAGTTCTTC; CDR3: CASSLGLAGLNEQFF
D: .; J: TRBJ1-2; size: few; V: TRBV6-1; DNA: TGTGCCAGTAGTGAAGCGCTTCAAGGGCCCTTCTATGGCTACACCTTC; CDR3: CASSEALQGPFYGYTF
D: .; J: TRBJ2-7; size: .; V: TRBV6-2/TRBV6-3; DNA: TGTGCCACTTTCTTTAGCCGGGACCGATCGTCCTACGAGCAGTACTTC; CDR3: CATFFSRDRSSYEQYF
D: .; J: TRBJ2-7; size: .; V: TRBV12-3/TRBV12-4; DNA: TGTGCCAGCAGAGGAGACAGGTGGGGAACCCACGAGCAGTACTTC; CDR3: CASRGDRWGTHEQYF
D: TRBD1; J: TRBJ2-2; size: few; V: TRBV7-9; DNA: TGTGCCAGCAGGCCGGGACAGGGCGGGTCCGGGGAGCTGTTTTTT; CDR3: CASRPGQGGSGELFF
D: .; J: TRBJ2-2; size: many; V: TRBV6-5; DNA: TGTGCCAGCAGTTTGACAGTGAACACCGGGGAGCTGTTTTTT; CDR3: CASSLTVNTGELFF
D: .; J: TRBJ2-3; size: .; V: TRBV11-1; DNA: TGTGCCAGCAGACCACTAGGCCTCGGCACAGATACGCAATATTTT; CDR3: CASRPLGLGTDTQYF
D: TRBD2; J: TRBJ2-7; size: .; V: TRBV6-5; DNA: TGTGCCGGCAGTTCCCGTACTACAGCGGGAGGGCCCGATCAGTACTTC; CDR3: CAGSSRTTAGGPDQYF
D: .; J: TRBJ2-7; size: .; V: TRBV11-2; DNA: TGTGCCAGCAGCTTAATATTGGGGCCCTACGAGCAGTGCTTC; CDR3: CASSLILGPYEQCF
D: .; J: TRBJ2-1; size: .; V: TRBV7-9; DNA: TGTGCCAGCAGCTCCGGACAAGACAATGAGCAGCTCTTC; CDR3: CASSSGQDNEQLF
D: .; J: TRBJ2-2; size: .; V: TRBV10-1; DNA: TGCGCCAGCAGTGAGACGGGGGAGGCGGGGGAGCTGTTTTTT; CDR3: CASSETGEAGELFF
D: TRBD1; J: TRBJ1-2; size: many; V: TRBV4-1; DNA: TGCGCCAGCAGCCAGGGTACAGGGGGCTATGGCTACACCTTC; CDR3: CASSQGTGGYGYTF
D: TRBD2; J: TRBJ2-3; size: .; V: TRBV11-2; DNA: TGTGCCAGCAGCCCAGAGTGGGCGGGAGGAGATAGGCAGTATTTT; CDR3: CASSPEWAGGDRQYF
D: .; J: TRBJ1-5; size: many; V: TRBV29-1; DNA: TGCAGCGCCAGTCAGCCCCAGCATTTT; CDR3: CSASQPQHF
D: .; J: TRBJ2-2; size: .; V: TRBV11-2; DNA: TGTGCCAGTCCACGCAGCACCGAGGAGCTGTTTTTT; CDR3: CASPRSTEELFF
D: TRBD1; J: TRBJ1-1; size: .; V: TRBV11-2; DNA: TGTACCAGCAGATGGGACAGGGTAATGACTGAAGCTTTCTTT; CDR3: CTSRWDRVMTEAFF
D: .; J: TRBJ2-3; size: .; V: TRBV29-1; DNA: TGCAGCGTTGGACGGGAACTTAGCACAGATACGCAGTATTTT; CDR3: CSVGRELSTDTQYF
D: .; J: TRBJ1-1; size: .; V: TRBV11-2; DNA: TGTGCCAACAGTAGTGTTCGGAACACTGAAGCTTTCTTT; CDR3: CANSSVRNTEAFF
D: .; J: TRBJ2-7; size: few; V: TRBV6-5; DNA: TGTGCCAGCAGTACCGGGACGGCAAGCTCCTACGAGCAGTACTTC; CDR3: CASSTGTASSYEQYF
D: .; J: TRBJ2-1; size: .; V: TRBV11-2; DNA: TGTGCCAGCAGCCCCCGCGTGACTAATAACAATGAGCAGCTCTTC; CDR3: CASSPRVTNNNEQLF
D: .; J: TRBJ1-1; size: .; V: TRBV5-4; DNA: TGTGCCAGCATGGTGAGTCTGGGGAACACTGAAGCTTTCTTT; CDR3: CASMVSLGNTEAFF
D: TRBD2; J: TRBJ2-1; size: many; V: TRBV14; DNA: TGTGCCAGCAGGGGCGGGAGCTCCTACAATGAGCAGTTCTTC; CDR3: CASRGGSSYNEQFF
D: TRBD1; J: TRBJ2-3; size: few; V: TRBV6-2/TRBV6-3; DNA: TGTGCCAGCACCGACAGGGTCGGGATTAGCACAGATACGCAGTATTTT; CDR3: CASTDRVGISTDTQYF
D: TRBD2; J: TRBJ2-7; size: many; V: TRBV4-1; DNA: TGCGCCAGCAGCCACGGGACTAGCGTTCTCGAGCAGTACTTC; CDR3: CASSHGTSVLEQYF
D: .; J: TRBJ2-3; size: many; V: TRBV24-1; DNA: TGTGCCACCAGTGATTTTGGCAGGGAGAGCACAGATACGCAGTATTTT; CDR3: CATSDFGRESTDTQYF
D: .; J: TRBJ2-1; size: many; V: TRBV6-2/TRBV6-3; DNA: TGTGCCAGCAGTTACAATGGAAACAATGAGCAGTTCTTC; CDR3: CASSYNGNNEQFF
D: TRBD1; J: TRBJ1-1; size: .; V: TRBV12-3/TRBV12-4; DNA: TGTGCCAGCAGTTTACTGGGACAGGCCTTTGAAGCTTTCTTT; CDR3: CASSLLGQAFEAFF
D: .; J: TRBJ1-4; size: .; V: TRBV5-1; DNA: TGCGCCAGCAGCTTGGGCAGCCCGGGAGAAAAACTGTTTTTT; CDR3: CASSLGSPGEKLFF
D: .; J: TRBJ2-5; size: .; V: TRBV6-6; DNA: TGTGCCGGCAGGCTAGGAGAAGAGACCCAGTACTTC; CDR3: CAGRLGEETQYF
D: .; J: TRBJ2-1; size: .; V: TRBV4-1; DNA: TGCGCCAGCAGCCAAGGTGGTGACTTAGCGCGAGAGGGTAATGAGCAGTTCTTC; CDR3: CASSQGGDLAREGNEQFF
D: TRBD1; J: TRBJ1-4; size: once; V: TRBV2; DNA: TGTGCCAGCAGCAGGGGGGCAGCTAATGAAAAACTGTTTTTT; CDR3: CASSRGAANEKLFF